This T cell receptor beta chain was found in a study of T-cell reconstitution after alpha-beta-depleted transplantation in children. Study-level findings and limits: The study reportedly traced alpha-beta T cells about two months after transplant to several hundred expanded graft clones.

Library preparation (for TCRbeta) was performed with unique molecular identifiers. TCRdb used MiXCR to reprocess the PCR reads, holding one entry per CDR3 protein. The table has a few hundred thousand distinct CDR3 sequences, approximately 11% seen once. Germline CDR1 is MDHEN and CDR2 is SYDVKM. CDR3 length: 14 amino acids. V dropped 3 bases and J dropped 11 bases, with 19 bases sitting between them. In regard to this clonotype: Antigen unknown.

This TCR came from a child younger than two with acute myeloid leukemia, due to receive a stem cell transplant. The chain combines TRBV28 with TRBJ1-1; tentatively, D is TRBD1 (5 bases). Here the sequenced sample was PBMCs, taken before TCRalphabeta/CD19-depleted stem cell transplant. The CDR3, as DNA: TGTGCCAGCAGTTTCCCGTCCCGGGGGGGGGTTGCTTTCTTT. It translates to CASSFPSRGGVAFF.